Shown below are 17 T cell receptor beta chains from a single sample sequenced in a study of blood T cell repertoires in COVID-19. The protocol was immunoSEQ multiplex PCR, while the TCRdb copy is restricted to in-frame clones and leaves out a portion. The sample has about 68,000 clones; 75% to 95% are singletons. What was sequenced was peripheral blood. These receptors originate from a man between 35 and 55 years old with COVID-19, enrolled during active disease.

The rearrangement uses TRBV10-3 and TRBJ2-6; perhaps TRBD1 as D (7 bases). The germline V gene encodes CDR1 ENHRY and CDR2 SYGVKD. This CDR3 region has 14 residues. V was shortened by 10 bases and J by 12 bases, with 22 bases between the two germline ends. CDR3 sequence reads: CASRMSGQGGVLTF. CDR3 nucleotide sequence: TGTGCCAGCAGAATGAGTGGGCAGGGGGGCGTCCTGACTTTC.

This clone was counted once. The chain links TRBV14 to TRBJ1-4; tentatively, D is TRBD1 (6 bases). Germline V lookup: CDR1 SGHDN, CDR2 FVKESK. The germline V and J ends were trimmed by 5 bases and 2 bases, with 15 bases remaining between them. This CDR3 has 16 residues. CDR3: CASSGRTGSTNEKLFF. The CDR3 DNA reads as TGTGCCAGCAGCGGTCGAACAGGGTCTACTAATGAAAAACTGTTTTTT.

The chain uses TRBV6-1 and TRBJ1-3; possibly TRBD1 for D (5 bases). This CDR3 region has 16 residues. CDR1 is MNHNS and CDR2 is SASEGT in the germline V gene. With 4 bases removed from V and 2 bases from J, the gap between germline ends came to 15 bases. CDR3 coding DNA: TGTGCCAGCAGTGTCTCTCATTTAGGGGCTGGAAACACCATATATTTT. Translation gives CASSVSHLGAGNTIYF.

The CDR3 region has the DNA TGTGCCAGCAACAGGGACACAGATACGCAGTATTTT. Translated: CASNRDTDTQYF. The chain recombines TRBV5-8 with TRBJ2-3; perhaps TRBD1 as D (6 bases). Per germline, CDR1 SGHTS and CDR2 YDEGEE. The length of the CDR3 is 12 residues. V was trimmed by 6 bases and J by 2 bases, leaving 7 bases between them.

The V gene is TRBV28, the J gene TRBJ1-2; 7 nucleotides match TRBD1. The CDR3 runs 15 residues. Trimming cost V 3 bases and J 3 bases; bases outside gene matches: 7. Germline CDR1 reads MDHEN; CDR2 reads SYDVKM. The CDR3 DNA reads TGTGCCAGCAGTTTGGGAGGTGGGACAGACTATGGCTACACCTTC. As protein: CASSLGGGTDYGYTF.

This rearrangement joins TRBV13 to TRBJ2-7; D may be TRBD1 (6 bases). V was clipped by 7 bases and J by 5 bases, with 30 bases between them. Germline lookup yields CDR1 PRHDT and CDR2 FYEKMQ (reference sequence). This CDR3 comprises 18 residues. The CDR3 spells CASTIRTSMQGLTNEQYF. The CDR3 region has the DNA TGTGCCAGCACCATTAGAACGTCGATGCAGGGGCTAACGAACGAGCAGTACTTC.

As for this clone: This specimen includes other DNA sequences encoding the same CDR3. The chain is built from TRBV5-1 and TRBJ2-5; D remains ambiguous. The CDR3 contains 12 residues. Germline CDR1 reads SGHRS; CDR2 reads YFSETQ. The V gene lost 2 bases and the J gene lost 4 bases, with 6 bases spanning the gap. The CDR3 spells CASSFSGETQYF. In nucleotides, the CDR3 is TGCGCCAGCAGCTTTTCAGGAGAGACCCAGTACTTC.

The chain links TRBV6-4 to TRBJ1-6; D is undetermined. This CDR3 is 15 amino acids long. Germline-derived CDR1 and CDR2 are MRHNA and SNTAGT. V lost 3 bases to trimming and J lost 9 bases, with 15 bases between them. The CDR3: CASSEMRRKGSPLHF. CDR3 bases: TGTGCCAGCAGTGAGATGCGCAGGAAAGGTTCACCCCTCCACTTT.

Comments on this clone: This same CDR3 is encoded by further DNA sequences in the sample. The chain recombines TRBV30 with TRBJ1-5; 7 nucleotides match TRBD1. Germline V CDR1 and CDR2: GTSNPN, SVGIG (reference sequence). CDR3 length equals 14 residues. V was clipped by 0 bases and J by 4 bases; unmatched bases: 3. CDR3 residues: CAWSVGTVNQPQHF. In DNA form, the CDR3 reads TGTGCCTGGAGTGTGGGGACAGTTAATCAGCCCCAGCATTTT.

V usage is TRBV5-4 and J usage is TRBJ1-2; 11 bases match TRBD1. V gave up 3 bases and J gave up 1 base; unmatched junction bases: 8. The length of the CDR3 is 17 residues. Per the germline V gene, CDR1 is SGHNT and CDR2 is YYREEE (reference sequence). The CDR3 spells CASSSPGTGGYNYGYTF. CDR3 coding DNA: TGTGCCAGCAGCTCACCCGGGACAGGGGGTTATAACTATGGCTACACCTTC. Together with reference TRBV5-4 and TRBJ1-2, the CDR3 gives the full variable domain: ETGVTQSPTHLIKTRGQQVTLRCSSQSGHNTVSWYQQALGQGPQFIFQYYREEENGRGNFPPRFSGLQFPNYSSELNVNALELDDSALYLCASSSPGTGGYNYGYTFGSGTRLTVV.

V is TRBV6-4 and J is TRBJ2-6; TRBD2 matches at 8 bases. The V and J ends lost 8 bases and 3 bases, in that order; junction bases with no gene match: 12. The CDR3 contains 17 residues. Germline CDR1 is MRHNA and CDR2 is SNTAGT. The CDR3 spells CASANFSGEFGANVLTF. Written as DNA, the CDR3 is TGTGCCAGCGCAAACTTTAGCGGGGAGTTTGGGGCCAACGTCCTGACTTTC.

The chain couples TRBV28 to TRBJ1-2; TRBD1 aligns across 11 bases. This CDR3 has 15 amino acids. Germline V lookup: CDR1 MDHEN, CDR2 SYDVKM. V shed 3 bases and J 5 bases; nucleotides not matched to a gene: 5. The CDR3: CASSFGTGGGYGYTF. The CDR3 DNA reads TGTGCCAGCAGTTTCGGGACAGGGGGTGGGTATGGCTACACCTTC.

The rearrangement links TRBV6-5 to TRBJ1-5, with TRBD1 identical over 7 bases. V shed 6 bases and J 6 bases; nucleotides not matched to a gene: 5. Looked up from germline, CDR1 is MNHEY and CDR2 is SVGAGI. This CDR3 spans 13 amino acids. CDR3 protein: CASRTTGTQPQHF. Here the CDR3 DNA reads TGTGCCAGCAGAACGACAGGGACTCAGCCCCAGCATTTT.

The genes are TRBV10-1 and TRBJ2-1, with D tentatively TRBD1 (5 bases). Trimming pared 4 bases from V and 2 bases from J, leaving 9 bases between. Looked up from germline, CDR1 is WNHNN and CDR2 is SYGVQD (reference sequence). The CDR3 extends over 14 amino acids. The DNA of the CDR3 is TGCGCCAGCAGTGTATCAGGGACCTACAATGAGCAGTTCTTC. Translating gives CASSVSGTYNEQFF.

The chain links TRBV19 to TRBJ1-4, with 9 bases lining up with TRBD1. The CDR3 consists of 17 residues. Trimming took 5 bases from V and 0 from J; bases not matched to a gene: 7. Looked up from germline, CDR1 is LNHDA and CDR2 is SQIVND (reference sequence). CDR3: CASSLDRGYATNEKLFF. In DNA, the CDR3 is TGTGCCAGTAGTCTGGACAGGGGCTATGCAACTAATGAAAAACTGTTTTTT.

The chain joins TRBV10-3 to TRBJ1-5, with 8 bases lining up with TRBD1. This CDR3 contains 13 residues. Per germline, CDR1 ENHRY and CDR2 SYGVKD. The trim removed 9 bases at V and 2 bases at J, leaving 3 bases unmatched. DNA for the CDR3: TGTGCCATTGGACAGGGCGGCAATCAGCCCCAGCATTTT. It yields the protein CAIGQGGNQPQHF.

This chain uses TRBV5-1 with TRBJ1-6; D gene unclear. CDR3 length: 17 residues. CDR1 SGHRS and CDR2 YFSETQ come from the germline V gene. Trimming stripped 0 bases from V and 0 bases from J, with 10 bases between. The CDR3 here is CASSLAPVSSYNSPLHF. The DNA of the CDR3 is TGCGCCAGCAGCTTGGCGCCAGTAAGCTCCTATAATTCACCCCTCCACTTT. Looking up the rest from reference TRBV5-1 and TRBJ1-6 gives the full variable domain: KAGVTQTPRYLIKTRGQQVTLSCSPISGHRSVSWYQQTPGQGLQFLFEYFSETQRNKGNFPGRFSGRQFSNSRSEMNVSTLELGDSALYLCASSLAPVSSYNSPLHFGNGTRLTVT.